The clone carrying this TCR beta chain was observed a few times. The antigen remains undetermined. A much larger clone lies one base from this, so it may be a read error. The data belong to a study of tumor and adjacent non-tumor tissue in lung cancer. For the study at large: Histology: about a dozen adenocarcinoma, a couple of squamous cell carcinoma, 1 small cell lung cancer.

A modified ARM-PCR protocol with three rounds of nested PCR amplified TCRbeta. TCRdb itself ran the multiplex PCR reads through MiXCR, one entry per CDR3 protein. The top ten clones hold around 13% of a sample with 100,000 to 150,000 distinct CDR3 sequences, 55% to 75% of them seen once. This sample's RNA came from whole unsorted tissue. This CDR3 spans 13 amino acids. The germline CDR1 and CDR2 sequences are SEHNR and FQNEAQ (reference sequence). The V end was cut by 4 bases, the J end by 4 bases, with 10 bases between. General study points: Tumor repertoires had a smaller top 100 clone share than normal lung.

Sequencing was carried out using lung tumor tissue. This sequence joins TRBV7-9 and TRBJ2-5; D not certain. The TCR comes from a man aged 25 to 40 with non-small cell lung cancer. CDR3 coding DNA: TGTGCCAGCAGCTGGGTGGATGGAGAGACCCAGTACTTC. Translation gives CASSWVDGETQYF.